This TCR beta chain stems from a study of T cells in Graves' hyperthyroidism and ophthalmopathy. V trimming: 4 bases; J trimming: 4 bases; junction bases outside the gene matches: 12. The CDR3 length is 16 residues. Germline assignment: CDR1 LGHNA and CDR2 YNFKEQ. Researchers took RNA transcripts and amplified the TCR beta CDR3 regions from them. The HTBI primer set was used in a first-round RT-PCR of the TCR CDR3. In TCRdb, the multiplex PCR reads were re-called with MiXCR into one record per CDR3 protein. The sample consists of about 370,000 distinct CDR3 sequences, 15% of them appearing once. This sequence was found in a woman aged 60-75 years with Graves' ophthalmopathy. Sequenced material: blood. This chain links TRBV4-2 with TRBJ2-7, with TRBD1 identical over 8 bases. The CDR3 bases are TGTGCCAGCAGCCGCCGTGGAGGACAGGGAATATACGAGCAGTACTTC. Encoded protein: CASSRRGGQGIYEQYF.